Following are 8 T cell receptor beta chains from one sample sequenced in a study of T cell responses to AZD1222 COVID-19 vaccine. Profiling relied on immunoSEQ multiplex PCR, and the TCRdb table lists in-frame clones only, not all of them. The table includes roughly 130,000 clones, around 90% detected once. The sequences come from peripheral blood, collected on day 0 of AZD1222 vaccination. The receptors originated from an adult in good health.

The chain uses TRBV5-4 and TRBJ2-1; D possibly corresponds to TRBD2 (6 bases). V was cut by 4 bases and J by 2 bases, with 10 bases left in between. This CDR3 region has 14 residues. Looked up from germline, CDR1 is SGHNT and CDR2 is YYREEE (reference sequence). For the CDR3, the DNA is TGTGCCAGCAGCCCCCGCGGGGCCTACAATGAGCAGTTCTTC. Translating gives CASSPRGAYNEQFF.

This chain's CDR3 is CARGGGRVGQPQHF. CDR3 sequence (DNA): TGTGCCAGAGGGGGGGGCAGGGTCGGTCAGCCCCAGCATTTT. The chain recombines TRBV2 with TRBJ1-5, with a tentative D call TRBD1 (6 bases). The germline V gene encodes CDR1 SNHLY and CDR2 FYNNEI. Trimming took off 9 bases at V and 6 bases at J, with 18 bases between the two ends. This CDR3 has 14 residues.

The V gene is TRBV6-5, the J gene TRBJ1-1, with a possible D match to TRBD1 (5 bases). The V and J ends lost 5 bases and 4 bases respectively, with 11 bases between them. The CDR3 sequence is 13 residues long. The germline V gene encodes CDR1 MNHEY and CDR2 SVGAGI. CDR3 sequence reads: CASSPGWGTEAFF. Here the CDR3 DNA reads TGTGCCAGCAGTCCAGGGTGGGGCACTGAAGCTTTCTTT.

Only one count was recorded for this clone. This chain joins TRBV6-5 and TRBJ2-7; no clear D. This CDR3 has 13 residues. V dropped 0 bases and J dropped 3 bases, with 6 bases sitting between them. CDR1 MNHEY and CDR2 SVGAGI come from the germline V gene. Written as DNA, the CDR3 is TGTGCCAGCAGTTACTCCAGGTACTACGAGCAGTACTTC. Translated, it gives CASSYSRYYEQYF.

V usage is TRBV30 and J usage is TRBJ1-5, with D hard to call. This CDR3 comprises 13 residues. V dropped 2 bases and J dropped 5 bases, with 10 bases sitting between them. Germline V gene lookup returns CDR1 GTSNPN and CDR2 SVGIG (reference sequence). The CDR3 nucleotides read TGTGCCTGGAGTTCGGACGCTGATCAGCCCCAGCATTTT. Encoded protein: CAWSSDADQPQHF.

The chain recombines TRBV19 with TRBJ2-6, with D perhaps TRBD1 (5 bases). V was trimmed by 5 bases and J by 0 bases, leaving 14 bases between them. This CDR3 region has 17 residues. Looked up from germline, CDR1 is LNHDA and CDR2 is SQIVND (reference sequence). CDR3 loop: CASSEGRVYSGANVLTF. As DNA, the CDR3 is TGTGCCAGTAGTGAAGGCAGGGTCTACTCTGGGGCCAACGTCCTGACTTTC.

Here the CDR3 reads CASSRGLSGSSYEQYF. The CDR3 DNA follows: TGTGCCAGCAGCCGAGGACTAAGCGGGAGCTCCTACGAGCAGTACTTC. The chain links TRBV7-8 to TRBJ2-7; 8 nucleotides line up with TRBD2. Germline assignment: CDR1 SGHVS and CDR2 FQNEAQ. The trim removed 5 bases at V and 0 bases at J, leaving 9 bases unmatched. CDR3 length equals 16 residues.

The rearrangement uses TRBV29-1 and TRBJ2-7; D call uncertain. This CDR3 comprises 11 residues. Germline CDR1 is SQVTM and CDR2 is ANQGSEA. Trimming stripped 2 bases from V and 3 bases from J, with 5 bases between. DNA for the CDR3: TGCAGCGTTGAAATCCTCTACGAGCAGTACTTC. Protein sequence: CSVEILYEQYF.